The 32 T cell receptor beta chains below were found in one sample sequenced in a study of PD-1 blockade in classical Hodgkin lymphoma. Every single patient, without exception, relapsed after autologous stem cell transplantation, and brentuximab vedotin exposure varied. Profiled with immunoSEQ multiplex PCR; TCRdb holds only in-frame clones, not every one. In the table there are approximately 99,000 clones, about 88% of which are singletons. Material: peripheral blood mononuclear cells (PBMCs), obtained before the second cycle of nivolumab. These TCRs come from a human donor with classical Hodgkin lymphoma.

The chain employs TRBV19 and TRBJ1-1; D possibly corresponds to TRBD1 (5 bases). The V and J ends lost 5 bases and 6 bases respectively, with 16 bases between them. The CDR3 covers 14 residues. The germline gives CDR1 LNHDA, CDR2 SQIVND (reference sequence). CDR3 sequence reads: CASSSDRQLPEAFF. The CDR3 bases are TGTGCCAGTAGTTCAGACCGACAGCTACCTGAAGCTTTCTTT.

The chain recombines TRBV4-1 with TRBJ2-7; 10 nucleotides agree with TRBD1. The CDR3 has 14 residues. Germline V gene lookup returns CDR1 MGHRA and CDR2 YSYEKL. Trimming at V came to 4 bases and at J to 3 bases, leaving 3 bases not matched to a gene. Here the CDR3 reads CASSLGQGGYEQYF. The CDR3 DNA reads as TGCGCCAGCAGCCTCGGACAGGGGGGCTACGAGCAGTACTTC.

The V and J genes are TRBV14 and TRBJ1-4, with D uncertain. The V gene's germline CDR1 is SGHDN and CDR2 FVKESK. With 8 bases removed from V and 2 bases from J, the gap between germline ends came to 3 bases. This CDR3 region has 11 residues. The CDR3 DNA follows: TGTGCCAGCGGCACTAATGAAAAACTGTTTTTT. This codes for CASGTNEKLFF.

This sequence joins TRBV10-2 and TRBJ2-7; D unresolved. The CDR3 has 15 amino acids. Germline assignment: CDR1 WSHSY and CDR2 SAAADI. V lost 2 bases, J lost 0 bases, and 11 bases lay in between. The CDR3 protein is CASSERSTTSYEQYF. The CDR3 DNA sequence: TGCGCCAGCAGTGAGCGGTCTACGACCTCCTACGAGCAGTACTTC.

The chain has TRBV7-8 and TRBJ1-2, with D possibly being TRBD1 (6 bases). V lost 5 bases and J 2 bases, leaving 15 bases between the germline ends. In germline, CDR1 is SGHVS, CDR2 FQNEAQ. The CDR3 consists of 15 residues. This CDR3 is CASSIGTSANYGYTF. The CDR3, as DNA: TGTGCCAGCAGCATAGGGACATCTGCGAACTATGGCTACACCTTC.

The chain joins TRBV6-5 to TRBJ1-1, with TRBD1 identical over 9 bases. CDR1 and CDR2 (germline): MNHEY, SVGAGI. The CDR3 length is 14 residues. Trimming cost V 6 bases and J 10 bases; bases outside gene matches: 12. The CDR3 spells CASRDRDRVGGAFF. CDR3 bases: TGTGCCAGCAGGGACCGGGACAGGGTGGGGGGAGCTTTCTTT.

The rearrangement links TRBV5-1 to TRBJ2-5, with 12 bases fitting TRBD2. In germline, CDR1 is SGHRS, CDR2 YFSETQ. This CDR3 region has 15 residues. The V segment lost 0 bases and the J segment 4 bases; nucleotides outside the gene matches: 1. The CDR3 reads CASSLASGRAETQYF. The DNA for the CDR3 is TGCGCCAGCAGCTTGGCTAGCGGGAGGGCAGAGACCCAGTACTTC. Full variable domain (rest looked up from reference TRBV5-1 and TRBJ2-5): KAGVTQTPRYLIKTRGQQVTLSCSPISGHRSVSWYQQTPGQGLQFLFEYFSETQRNKGNFPGRFSGRQFSNSRSEMNVSTLELGDSALYLCASSLASGRAETQYFGPGTRLLVL.

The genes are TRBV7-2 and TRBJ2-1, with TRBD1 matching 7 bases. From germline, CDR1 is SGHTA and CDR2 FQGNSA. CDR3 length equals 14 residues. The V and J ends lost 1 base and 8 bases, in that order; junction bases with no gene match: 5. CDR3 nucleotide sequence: TGTGCCAGCAGCTTAGGACAGGGTCAGGATGAGCAGTTCTTC. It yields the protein CASSLGQGQDEQFF.

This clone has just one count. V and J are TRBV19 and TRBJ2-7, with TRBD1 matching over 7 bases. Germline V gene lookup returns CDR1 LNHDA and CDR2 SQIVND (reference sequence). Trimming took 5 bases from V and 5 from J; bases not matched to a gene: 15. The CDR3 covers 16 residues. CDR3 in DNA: TGTGCCAGTAGTGCAGACCTAGTGACAGGGATCCACGAGCAGTACTTC. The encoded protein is CASSADLVTGIHEQYF.

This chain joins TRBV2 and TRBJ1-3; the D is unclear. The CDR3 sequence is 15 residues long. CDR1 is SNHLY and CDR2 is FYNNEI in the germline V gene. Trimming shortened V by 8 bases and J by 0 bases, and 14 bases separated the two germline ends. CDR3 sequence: CASSSEISSGNTIYF. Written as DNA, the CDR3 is TGTGCCAGCTCCTCGGAGATCAGCTCTGGAAACACCATATATTTT.

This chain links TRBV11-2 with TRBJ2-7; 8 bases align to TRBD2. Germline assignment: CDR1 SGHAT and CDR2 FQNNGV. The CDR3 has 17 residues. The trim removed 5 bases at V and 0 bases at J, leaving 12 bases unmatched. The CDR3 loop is CASSRSRGGGLSYEQYF. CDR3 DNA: TGTGCCAGCAGCCGGAGCCGGGGGGGTGGCCTCTCCTACGAGCAGTACTTC.

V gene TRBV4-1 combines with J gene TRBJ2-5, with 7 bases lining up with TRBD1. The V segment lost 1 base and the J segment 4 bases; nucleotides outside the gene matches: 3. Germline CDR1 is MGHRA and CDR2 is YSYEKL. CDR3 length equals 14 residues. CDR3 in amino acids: CASSQAGGLETQYF. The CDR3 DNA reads TGCGCCAGCAGCCAAGCAGGGGGTCTAGAGACCCAGTACTTC.

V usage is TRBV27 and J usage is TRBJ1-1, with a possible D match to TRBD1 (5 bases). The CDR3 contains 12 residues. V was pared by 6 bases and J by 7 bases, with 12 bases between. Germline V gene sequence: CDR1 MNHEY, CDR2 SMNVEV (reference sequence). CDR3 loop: CASSRVGGEAFF. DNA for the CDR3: TGTGCCAGCAGCAGGGTAGGTGGTGAAGCTTTCTTT.

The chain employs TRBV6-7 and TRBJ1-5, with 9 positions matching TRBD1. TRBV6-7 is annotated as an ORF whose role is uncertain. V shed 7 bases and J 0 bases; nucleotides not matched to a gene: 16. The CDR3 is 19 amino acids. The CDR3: CASTFNRDRDFNSNQPQHF. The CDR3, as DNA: TGTGCCAGCACCTTCAACCGGGACAGGGACTTTAATAGCAATCAGCCCCAGCATTTT.

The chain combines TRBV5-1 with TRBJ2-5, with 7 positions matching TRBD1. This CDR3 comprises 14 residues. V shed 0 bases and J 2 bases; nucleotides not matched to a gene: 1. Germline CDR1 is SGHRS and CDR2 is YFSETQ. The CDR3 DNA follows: TGCGCCAGCAGCTTGGGGGACAGACAAGAGACCCAGTACTTC. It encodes CASSLGDRQETQYF.

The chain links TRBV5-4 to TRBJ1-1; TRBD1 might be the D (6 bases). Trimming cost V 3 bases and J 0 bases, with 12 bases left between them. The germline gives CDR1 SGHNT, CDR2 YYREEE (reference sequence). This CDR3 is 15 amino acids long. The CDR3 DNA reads TGTGCCAGCAGCTCTCCAAGGGACATGAACACTGAAGCTTTCTTT. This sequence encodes CASSSPRDMNTEAFF.

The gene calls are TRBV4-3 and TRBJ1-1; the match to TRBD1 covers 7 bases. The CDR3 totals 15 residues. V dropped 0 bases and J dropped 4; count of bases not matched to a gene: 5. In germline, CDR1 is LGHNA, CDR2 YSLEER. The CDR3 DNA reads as TGCGCCAGCAGCCAAGAACAGGGGATCGGCACTGAAGCTTTCTTT. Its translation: CASSQEQGIGTEAFF.

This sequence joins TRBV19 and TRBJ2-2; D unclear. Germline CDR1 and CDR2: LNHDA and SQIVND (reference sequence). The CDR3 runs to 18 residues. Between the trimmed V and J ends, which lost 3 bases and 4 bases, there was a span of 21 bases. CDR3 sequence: CASSMPLGSPRATGELFF. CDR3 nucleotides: TGTGCCAGTAGTATGCCCCTCGGTAGCCCGCGAGCCACCGGGGAGCTGTTTTTT.

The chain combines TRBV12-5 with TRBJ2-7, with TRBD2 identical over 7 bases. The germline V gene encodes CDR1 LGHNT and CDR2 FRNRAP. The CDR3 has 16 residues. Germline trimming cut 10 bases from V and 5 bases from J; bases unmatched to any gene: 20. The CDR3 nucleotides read TGTGCTACCGTGGGGGGGTCCTACGTCGGAGCTAACGAGCAGTACTTC. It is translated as CATVGGSYVGANEQYF.

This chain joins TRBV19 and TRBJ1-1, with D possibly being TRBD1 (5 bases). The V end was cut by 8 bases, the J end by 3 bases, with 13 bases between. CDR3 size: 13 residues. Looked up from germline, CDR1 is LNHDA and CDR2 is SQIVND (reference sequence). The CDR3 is CASESGGDTEAFF. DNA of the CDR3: TGTGCCAGTGAGTCGGGGGGGGACACTGAAGCTTTCTTT.

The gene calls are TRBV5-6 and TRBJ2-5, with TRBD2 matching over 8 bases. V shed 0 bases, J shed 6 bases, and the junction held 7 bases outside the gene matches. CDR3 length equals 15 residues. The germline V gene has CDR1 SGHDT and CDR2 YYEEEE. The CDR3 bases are TGTGCCAGCAGCTTGGACACGGGAGGGCCGAAGACCCAGTACTTC. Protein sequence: CASSLDTGGPKTQYF.

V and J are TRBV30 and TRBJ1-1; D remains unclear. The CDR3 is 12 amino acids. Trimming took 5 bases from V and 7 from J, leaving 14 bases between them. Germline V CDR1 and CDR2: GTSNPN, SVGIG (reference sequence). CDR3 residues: CAWLAPADEAFF. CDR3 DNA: TGTGCCTGGTTAGCCCCGGCCGATGAAGCTTTCTTT.

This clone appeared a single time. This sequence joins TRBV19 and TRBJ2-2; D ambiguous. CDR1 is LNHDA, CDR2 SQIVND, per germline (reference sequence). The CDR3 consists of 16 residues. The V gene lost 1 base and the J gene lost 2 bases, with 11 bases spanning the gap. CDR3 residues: CASSIGRIGNTGELFF. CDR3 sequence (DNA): TGTGCCAGTAGTATAGGACGTATAGGTAACACCGGGGAGCTGTTTTTT.

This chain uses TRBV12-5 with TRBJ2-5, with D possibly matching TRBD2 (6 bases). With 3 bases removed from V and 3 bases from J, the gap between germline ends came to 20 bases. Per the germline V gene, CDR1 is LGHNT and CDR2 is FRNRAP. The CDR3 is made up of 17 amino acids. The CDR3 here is CASGFYRTGTGEETQYF. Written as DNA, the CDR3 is TGTGCTAGTGGTTTTTATCGGACCGGGACTGGAGAAGAGACCCAGTACTTC.

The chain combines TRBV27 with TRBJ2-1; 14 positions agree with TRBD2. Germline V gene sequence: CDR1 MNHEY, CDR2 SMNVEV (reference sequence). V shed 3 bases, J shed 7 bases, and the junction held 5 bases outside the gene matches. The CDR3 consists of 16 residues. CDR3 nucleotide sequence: TGTGCCAGCAGTTTTACCGGGACTAGCGGGAGAAATGAGCAGTTCTTC. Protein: CASSFTGTSGRNEQFF.

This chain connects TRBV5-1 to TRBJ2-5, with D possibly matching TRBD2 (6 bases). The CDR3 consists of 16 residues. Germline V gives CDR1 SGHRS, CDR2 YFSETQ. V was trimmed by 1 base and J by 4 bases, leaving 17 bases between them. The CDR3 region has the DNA TGCGCCAGCAGCTTGTCTTCGGGAGCTGTCGGAGAGACCCAGTACTTC. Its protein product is CASSLSSGAVGETQYF.

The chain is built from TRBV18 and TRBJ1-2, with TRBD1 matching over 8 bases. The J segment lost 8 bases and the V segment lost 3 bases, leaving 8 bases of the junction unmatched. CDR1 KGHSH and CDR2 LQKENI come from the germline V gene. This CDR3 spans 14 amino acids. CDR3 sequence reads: CASSPLDRVGGYTF. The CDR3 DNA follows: TGTGCCAGCTCACCCTTGGACAGGGTCGGAGGCTACACCTTC.

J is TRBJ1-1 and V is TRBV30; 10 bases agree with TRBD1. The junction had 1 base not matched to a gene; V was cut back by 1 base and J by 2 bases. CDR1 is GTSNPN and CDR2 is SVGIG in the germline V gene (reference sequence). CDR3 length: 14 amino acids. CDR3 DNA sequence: TGTGCCTGGAGTGGGGACAGGGGAAACACTGAAGCTTTCTTT. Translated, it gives CAWSGDRGNTEAFF. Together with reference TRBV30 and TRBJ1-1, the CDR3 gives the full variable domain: SQTIHQWPATLVQPVGSPLSLECTVEGTSNPNLYWYRQAAGRGLQLLFYSVGIGQISSEVPQNLSASRPQDRQFILSSKKLLLSDSGFYLCAWSGDRGNTEAFFGQGTRLTVV.

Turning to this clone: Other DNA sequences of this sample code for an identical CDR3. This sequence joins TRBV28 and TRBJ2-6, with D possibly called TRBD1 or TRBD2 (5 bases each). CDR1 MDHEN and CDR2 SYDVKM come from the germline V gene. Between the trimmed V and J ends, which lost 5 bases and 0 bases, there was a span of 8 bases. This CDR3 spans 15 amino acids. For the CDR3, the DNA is TGTGCCAGCAGTCTGAGGGGCTCTGGGGCCAACGTCCTGACTTTC. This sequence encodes CASSLRGSGANVLTF.

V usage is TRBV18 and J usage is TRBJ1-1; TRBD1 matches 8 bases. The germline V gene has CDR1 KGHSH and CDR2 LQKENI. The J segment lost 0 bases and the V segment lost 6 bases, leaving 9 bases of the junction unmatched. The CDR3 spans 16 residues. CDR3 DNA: TGTGCCAGCTCCGCCGGGACAGGATCTTTGAACACTGAAGCTTTCTTT. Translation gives CASSAGTGSLNTEAFF.

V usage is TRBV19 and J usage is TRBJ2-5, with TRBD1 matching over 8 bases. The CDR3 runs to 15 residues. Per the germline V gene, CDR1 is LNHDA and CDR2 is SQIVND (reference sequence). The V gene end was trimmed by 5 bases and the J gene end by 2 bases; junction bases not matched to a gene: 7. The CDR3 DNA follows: TGTGCCAGTAGTTTTATTACAGGGGGACAAGAGACCCAGTACTTC. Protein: CASSFITGGQETQYF.

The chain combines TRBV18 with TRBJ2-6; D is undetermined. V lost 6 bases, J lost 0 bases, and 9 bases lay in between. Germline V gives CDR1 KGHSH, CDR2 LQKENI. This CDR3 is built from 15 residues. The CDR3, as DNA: TGTGCCAGCTCTCCCTCTACCTCTGGGGCCAACGTCCTGACTTTC. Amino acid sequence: CASSPSTSGANVLTF.